Listed below are T cell receptor beta chains from one sample, sequenced in a study of post-analysis software for immune sequencing data. TCRdb re-called the PCR reads with MiXCR, one entry per CDR3 protein. Of 400,000 to 500,000 distinct CDR3 sequences in the sample, over 30% were seen once. Sequencing input: blood. The receptors here all came from a girl aged 2 to 9 with multiple sclerosis. Both conserved end residues are part of each CDR3.

J: TRBJ2-7; V: TRBV20-1; CDR3: CSASLAGNSYEQYF
J: TRBJ1-2; V: TRBV5-6; CDR3: CASSLGRGYGYGYTF
J: TRBJ1-5; V: TRBV27; CDR3: CASSLLPGTGSDQPQHF
J: TRBJ1-2; V: TRBV27; CDR3: CASSPGTGDPYGYTF
J: TRBJ2-5; V: TRBV15; CDR3: CATSRDGSGGRETQYF
J: TRBJ1-1; V: TRBV20-1; CDR3: CRAFGGQNTEAFF
J: TRBJ2-1; V: TRBV5-1; CDR3: CASSLASVDSYYNEQFF
J: TRBJ2-1; V: TRBV7-2; CDR3: CASSRTYGGGPSYNEQFF
J: TRBJ2-3; V: TRBV14; CDR3: CASSRFRGAPSTDTQYF
J: TRBJ1-2; V: TRBV6-2/TRBV6-3; CDR3: CASSSQGQLYGYTF
J: TRBJ1-4; V: TRBV5-1; CDR3: CASSLTGGVEKLFF
J: TRBJ2-7; V: TRBV20-1; CDR3: CSARDGTDYEQYF
J: TRBJ2-1; V: TRBV7-2; CDR3: CASSPLWEGNEQFF
J: TRBJ2-7; V: TRBV6-1; CDR3: CASRMTGDEQYF
J: TRBJ2-1; V: TRBV28; CDR3: CASSSAPGQGNEQFF
J: TRBJ2-6; V: TRBV4-1; CDR3: CASSQSLTISGANVLTF
J: TRBJ1-4; V: TRBV7-3; CDR3: CASSLIRGQGHEKLFF
J: TRBJ2-1; V: TRBV12-3/TRBV12-4; CDR3: CASSPGGLAGLNEQFF
J: TRBJ2-3; V: TRBV7-2; CDR3: CASRPGGLDTQYF
J: TRBJ1-6; V: TRBV5-1; CDR3: CASSLEPTVSYNSPLHF
J: TRBJ2-1; V: TRBV7-2; CDR3: CASSFTRTRYNEQFF
J: TRBJ2-3; V: TRBV14; CDR3: CASSQRQAADTQYF
J: TRBJ2-5; V: TRBV20-1; CDR3: CSARDRPIQETQYF
J: TRBJ2-7; V: TRBV7-2; CDR3: CASSGPGLGDYEQYF
J: TRBJ2-1; V: TRBV5-1; CDR3: CASSFLGLPTDNEQFF
J: TRBJ2-5; V: TRBV12-3/TRBV12-4; CDR3: CASSRLLQETQYF
J: NA; V: TRBV14; CDR3: CASSQGWGREAYEQYF
J: TRBJ2-4; V: TRBV6-1; CDR3: CASTVWAWAKNIQYF
J: TRBJ1-6; V: TRBV28; CDR3: CASSFQTYNSPLHF
J: TRBJ2-1; V: TRBV6-5; CDR3: CASSNRDRGSSEQFF
J: TRBJ2-1; V: TRBV2; CDR3: CASSVGSGGMDEQFF
J: TRBJ2-3; V: TRBV3-1; CDR3: CASSHVSYPSTDTQYF
J: TRBJ1-1; V: TRBV5-1; CDR3: CASSLGSGGWGTEAFF
J: TRBJ2-7; V: TRBV6-5; CDR3: CASSYSGLASSYEQYF
J: TRBJ2-3; V: TRBV20-1; CDR3: CSAIPRASGVRDTQYF
J: TRBJ1-4; V: TRBV10-3; CDR3: CAISESPRTGSNEKLFF
J: TRBJ2-7; V: TRBV29-1; CDR3: CSVLSKTYEQYF
J: TRBJ2-1; V: TRBV18; CDR3: CASSPFQGEVYNEQFF
J: TRBJ2-7; V: TRBV28; CDR3: CASSLVQGVYEQYF
J: TRBJ2-7; V: TRBV3-1; CDR3: CASSPNSGYEQYF
J: TRBJ1-5; V: TRBV6-6; CDR3: CASSYPDSSNQPQHF
J: TRBJ2-5; V: TRBV4-2; CDR3: CASSQDVGSQYF
J: TRBJ2-7; V: TRBV20-1; CDR3: CSARDPVEQYF
J: TRBJ2-1; V: TRBV7-9; CDR3: CASTIGQGNLLQFF
J: TRBJ1-2; V: TRBV4-3; CDR3: CASSQDGTFTTYGYTF
J: TRBJ2-3; V: TRBV24-1; CDR3: CATGGTKAGGGDTQYF
J: TRBJ2-1; V: TRBV27; CDR3: CASSYRDRVMNNEQFF
J: TRBJ2-7; V: TRBV18; CDR3: CASSPRAGGRYEQYF